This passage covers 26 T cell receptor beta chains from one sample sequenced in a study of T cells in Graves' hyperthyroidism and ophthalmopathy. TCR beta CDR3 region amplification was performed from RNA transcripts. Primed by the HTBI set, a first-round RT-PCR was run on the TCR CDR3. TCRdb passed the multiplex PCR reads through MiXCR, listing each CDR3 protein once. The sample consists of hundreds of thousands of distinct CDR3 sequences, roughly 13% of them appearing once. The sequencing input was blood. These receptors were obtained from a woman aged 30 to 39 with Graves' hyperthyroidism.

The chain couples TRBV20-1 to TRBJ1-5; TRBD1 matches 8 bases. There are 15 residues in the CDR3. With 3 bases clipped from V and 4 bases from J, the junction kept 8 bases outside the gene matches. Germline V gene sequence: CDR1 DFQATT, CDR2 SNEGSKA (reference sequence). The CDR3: CSARRDRGGNQPQHF. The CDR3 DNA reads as TGCAGTGCTAGGCGCGACAGGGGCGGAAATCAGCCCCAGCATTTT.

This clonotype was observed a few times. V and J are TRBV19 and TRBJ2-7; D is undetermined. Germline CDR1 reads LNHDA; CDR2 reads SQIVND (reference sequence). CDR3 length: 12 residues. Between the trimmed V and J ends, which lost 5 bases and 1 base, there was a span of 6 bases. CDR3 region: CASSATSYEQYF. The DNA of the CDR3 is TGTGCCAGTAGTGCCACTTCCTACGAGCAGTACTTC.

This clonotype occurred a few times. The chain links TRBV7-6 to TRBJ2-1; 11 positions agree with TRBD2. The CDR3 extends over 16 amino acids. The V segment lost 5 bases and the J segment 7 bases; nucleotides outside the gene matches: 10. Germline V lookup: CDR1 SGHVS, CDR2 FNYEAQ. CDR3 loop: CASSQAVASGRNEQFF. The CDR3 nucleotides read TGTGCCAGCAGCCAGGCCGTGGCTAGCGGGAGGAATGAGCAGTTCTTC.

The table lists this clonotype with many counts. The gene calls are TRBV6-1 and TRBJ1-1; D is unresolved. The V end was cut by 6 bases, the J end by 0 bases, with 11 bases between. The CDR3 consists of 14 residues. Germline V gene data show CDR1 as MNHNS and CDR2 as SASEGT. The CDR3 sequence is CASRSDVVNTEAFF. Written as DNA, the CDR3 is TGTGCCAGCAGAAGTGATGTGGTGAACACTGAAGCTTTCTTT.

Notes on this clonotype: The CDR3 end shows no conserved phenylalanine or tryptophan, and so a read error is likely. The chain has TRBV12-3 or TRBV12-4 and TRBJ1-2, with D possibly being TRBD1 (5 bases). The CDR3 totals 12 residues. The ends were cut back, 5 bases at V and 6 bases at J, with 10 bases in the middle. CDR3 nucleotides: TGTGCCAGCAGTCTCCTCAGGGATGGCTACACCCTC. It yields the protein CASSLLRDGYTL.

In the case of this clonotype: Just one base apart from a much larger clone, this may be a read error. CDR3 sequence (DNA): TGTGCCGGCAGCCAGGGTGGACGTCTCGGCGAGCAGTACTTC. It specifies CAGSQGGRLGEQYF. J is TRBJ2-7 and V is TRBV3-1, with D possibly being TRBD1 (5 bases). This CDR3 has 14 amino acids. Germline V gene data show CDR1 as LGHDT and CDR2 as YNNKEL (reference sequence).

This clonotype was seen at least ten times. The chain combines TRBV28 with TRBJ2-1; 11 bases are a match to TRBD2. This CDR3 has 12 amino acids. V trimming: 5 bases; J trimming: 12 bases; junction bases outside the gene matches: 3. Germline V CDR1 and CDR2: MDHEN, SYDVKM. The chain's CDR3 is CASSGTSGRQFF. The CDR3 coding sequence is TGTGCCAGCAGTGGGACTAGCGGACGGCAGTTCTTC.

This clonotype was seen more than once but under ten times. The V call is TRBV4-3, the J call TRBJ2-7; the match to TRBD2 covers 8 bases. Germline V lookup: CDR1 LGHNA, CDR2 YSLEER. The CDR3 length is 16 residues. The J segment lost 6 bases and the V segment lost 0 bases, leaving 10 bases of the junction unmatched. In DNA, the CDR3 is TGCGCCAGCAGCCAAGATATCGCCGGCGCGGGGGGCGAGCAGTACTTC. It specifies CASSQDIAGAGGEQYF.

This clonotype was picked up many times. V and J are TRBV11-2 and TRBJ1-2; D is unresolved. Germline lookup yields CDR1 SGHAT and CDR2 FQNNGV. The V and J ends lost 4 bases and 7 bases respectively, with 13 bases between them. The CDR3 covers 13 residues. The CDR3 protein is CASSSPRTGGYTF. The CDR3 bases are TGTGCCAGCAGCTCCCCCAGGACTGGTGGCTACACCTTC.

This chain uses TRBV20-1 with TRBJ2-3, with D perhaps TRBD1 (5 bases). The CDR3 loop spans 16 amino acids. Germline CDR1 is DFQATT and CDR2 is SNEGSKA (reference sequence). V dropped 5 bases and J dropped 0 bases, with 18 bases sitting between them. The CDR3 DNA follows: TGCAGTGCTGACGAAAACAGGCCGCGCAGCACAGATACGCAGTATTTT. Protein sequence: CSADENRPRSTDTQYF.

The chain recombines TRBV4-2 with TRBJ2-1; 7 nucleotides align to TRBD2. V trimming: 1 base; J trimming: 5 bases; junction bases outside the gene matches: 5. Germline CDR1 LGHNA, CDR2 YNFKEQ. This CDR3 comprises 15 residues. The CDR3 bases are TGTGCCAGCAGCCAAGCCCAGGGAGGGGACAATGAGCAGTTCTTC. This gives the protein CASSQAQGGDNEQFF.

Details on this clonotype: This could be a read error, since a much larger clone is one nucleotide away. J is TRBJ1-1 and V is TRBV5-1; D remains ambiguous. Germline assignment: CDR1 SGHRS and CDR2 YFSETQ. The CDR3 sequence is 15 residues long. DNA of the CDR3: TGCGCCAGCAGCTTGGCGACAACTGGAGGCACTGAAGCTCTCTTT. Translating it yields CASSLATTGGTEALF. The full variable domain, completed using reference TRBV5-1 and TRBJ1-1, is KAGVTQTPRYLIKTRGQQVTLSCSPISGHRSVSWYQQTPGQGLQFLFEYFSETQRNKGNFPGRFSGRQFSNSRSEMNVSTLELGDSALYLCASSLATTGGTEALFGQGTRLTVV.

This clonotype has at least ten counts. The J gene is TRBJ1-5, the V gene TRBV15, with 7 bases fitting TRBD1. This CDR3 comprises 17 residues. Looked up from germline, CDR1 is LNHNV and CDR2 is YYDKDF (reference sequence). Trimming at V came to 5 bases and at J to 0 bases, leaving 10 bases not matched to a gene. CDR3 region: CATSSTRDSYSNQPQHF. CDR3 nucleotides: TGTGCCACCAGCTCCACCCGGGACAGCTATAGCAATCAGCCCCAGCATTTT.

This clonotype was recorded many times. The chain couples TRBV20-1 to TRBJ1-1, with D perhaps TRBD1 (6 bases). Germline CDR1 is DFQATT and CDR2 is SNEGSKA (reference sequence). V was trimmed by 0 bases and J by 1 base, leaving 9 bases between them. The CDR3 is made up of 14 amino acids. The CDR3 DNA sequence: TGCAGTGCTAGAGATACAGGGACGAACACTGAAGCTTTCTTT. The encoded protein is CSARDTGTNTEAFF.

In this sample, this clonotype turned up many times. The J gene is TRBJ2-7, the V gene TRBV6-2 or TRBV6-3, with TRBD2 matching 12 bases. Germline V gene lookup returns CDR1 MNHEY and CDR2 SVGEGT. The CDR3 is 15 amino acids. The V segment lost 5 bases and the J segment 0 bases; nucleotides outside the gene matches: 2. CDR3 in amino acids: CASSPSGRVSYEQYF. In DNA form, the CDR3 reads TGTGCCAGCAGTCCTAGCGGGAGGGTCTCCTACGAGCAGTACTTC.

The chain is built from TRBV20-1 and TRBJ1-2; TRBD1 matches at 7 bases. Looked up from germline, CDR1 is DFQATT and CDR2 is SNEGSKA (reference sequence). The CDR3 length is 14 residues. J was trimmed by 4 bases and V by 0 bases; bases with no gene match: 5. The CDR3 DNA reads TGCAGTGCTAGAGAACAGGGGTCGAGCTATGGCTACACCTTC. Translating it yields CSAREQGSSYGYTF.

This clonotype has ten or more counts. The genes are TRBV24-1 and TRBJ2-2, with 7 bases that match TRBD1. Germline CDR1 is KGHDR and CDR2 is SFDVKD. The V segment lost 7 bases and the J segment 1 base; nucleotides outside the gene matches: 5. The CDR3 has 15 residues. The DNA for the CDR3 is TGTGCCACCAGGGAGACAGGGAAGAACACCGGGGAGCTGTTTTTT. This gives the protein CATRETGKNTGELFF.

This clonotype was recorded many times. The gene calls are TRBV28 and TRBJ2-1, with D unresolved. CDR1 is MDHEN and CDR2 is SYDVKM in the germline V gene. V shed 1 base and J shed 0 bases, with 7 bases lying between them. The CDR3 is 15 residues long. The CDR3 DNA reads TGTGCCAGCAGTTTATCGGGCCGCTCCTACAATGAGCAGTTCTTC. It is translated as CASSLSGRSYNEQFF.

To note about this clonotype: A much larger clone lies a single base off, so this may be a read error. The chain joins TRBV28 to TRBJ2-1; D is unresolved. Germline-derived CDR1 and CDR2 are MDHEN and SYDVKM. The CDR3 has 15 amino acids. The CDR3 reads CDSTRGPYDNNEQFF. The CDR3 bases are TGTGACAGCACCCGTGGACCCTACGACAACAATGAGCAGTTCTTC. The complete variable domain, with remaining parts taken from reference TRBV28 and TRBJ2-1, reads DVKVTQSSRYLVKRTGEKVFLECVQDMDHENMFWYRQDPGLGLRLIYFSYDVKMKEKGDIPEGYSVSREKKERFSLILESASTNQTSMYLCDSTRGPYDNNEQFFGPGTRLTVL.

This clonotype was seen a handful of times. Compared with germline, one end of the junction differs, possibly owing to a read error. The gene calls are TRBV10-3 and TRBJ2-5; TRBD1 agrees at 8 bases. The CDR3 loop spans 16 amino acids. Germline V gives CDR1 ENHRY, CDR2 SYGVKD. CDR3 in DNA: TGTGCCGTCAGTGAGTCGCACAGGGGGACCCAAGAGACCCAGTACTTC. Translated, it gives CAVSESHRGTQETQYF.

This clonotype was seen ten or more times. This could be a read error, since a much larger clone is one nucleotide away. The CDR3: CAISRLAGDSTDTQCF. CDR3 in DNA: TGTGCCATCAGTCGACTAGCGGGAGACAGCACAGATACGCAGTGTTTT. The rearrangement links TRBV10-3 to TRBJ2-3; 12 bases fit TRBD2. Germline CDR1 and CDR2: ENHRY and SYGVKD. The CDR3 length is 16 residues.

In nucleotides, the CDR3 is TGCGCCAGCAGCCAAGAGGGGATAAACACAGATACGCAGTATTTT. It codes for CASSQEGINTDTQYF. The rearrangement uses TRBV4-1 and TRBJ2-3; D not resolved. The V end lost 0 bases, the J end lost 2 bases, and 9 bases lay between the germline ends. The germline CDR1 and CDR2 sequences are MGHRA and YSYEKL. This CDR3 has 15 residues.

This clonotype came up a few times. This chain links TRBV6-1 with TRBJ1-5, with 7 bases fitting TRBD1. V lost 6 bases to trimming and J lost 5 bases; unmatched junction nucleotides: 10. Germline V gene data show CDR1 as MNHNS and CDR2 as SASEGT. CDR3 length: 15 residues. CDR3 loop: CASRPYNRGDQPQHF. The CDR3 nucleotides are TGTGCCAGCAGACCCTACAACAGGGGAGATCAGCCCCAGCATTTT.

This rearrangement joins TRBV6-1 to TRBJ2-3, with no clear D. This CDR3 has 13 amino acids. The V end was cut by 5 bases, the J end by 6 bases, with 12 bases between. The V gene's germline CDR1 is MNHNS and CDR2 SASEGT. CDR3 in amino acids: CASSSYSVDTQYF. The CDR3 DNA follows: TGTGCCAGCAGTTCCTACTCGGTGGATACGCAGTATTTT.

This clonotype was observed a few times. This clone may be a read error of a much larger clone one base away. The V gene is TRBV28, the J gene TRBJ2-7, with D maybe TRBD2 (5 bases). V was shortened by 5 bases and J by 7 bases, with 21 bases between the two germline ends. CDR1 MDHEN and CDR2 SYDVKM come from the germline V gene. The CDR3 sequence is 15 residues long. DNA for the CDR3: TGTGCCAGCAGTCCACCCACCGGCCCTCGAGGGGAGCAGTACTTC. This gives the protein CASSPPTGPRGEQYF.

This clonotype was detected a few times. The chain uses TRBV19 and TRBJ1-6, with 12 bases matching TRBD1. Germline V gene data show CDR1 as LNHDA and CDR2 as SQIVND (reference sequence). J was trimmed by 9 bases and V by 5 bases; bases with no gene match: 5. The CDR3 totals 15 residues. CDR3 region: CASSAPGQGASPLHF. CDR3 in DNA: TGTGCCAGTAGTGCTCCGGGACAGGGGGCTTCACCCCTCCACTTT.